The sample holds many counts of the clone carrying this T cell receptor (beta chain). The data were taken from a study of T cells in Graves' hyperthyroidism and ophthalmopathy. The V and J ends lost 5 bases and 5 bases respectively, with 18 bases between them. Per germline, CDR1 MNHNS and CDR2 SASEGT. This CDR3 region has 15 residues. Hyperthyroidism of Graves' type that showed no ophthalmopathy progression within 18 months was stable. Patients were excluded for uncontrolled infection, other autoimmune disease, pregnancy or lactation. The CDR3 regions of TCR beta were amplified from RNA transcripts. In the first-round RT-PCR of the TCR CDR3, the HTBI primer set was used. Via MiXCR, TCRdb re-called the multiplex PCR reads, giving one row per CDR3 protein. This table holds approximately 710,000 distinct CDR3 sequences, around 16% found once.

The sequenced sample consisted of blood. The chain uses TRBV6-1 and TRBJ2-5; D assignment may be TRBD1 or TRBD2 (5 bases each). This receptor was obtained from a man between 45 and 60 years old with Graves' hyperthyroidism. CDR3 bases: TGTGCCAGCAGTTACCTTGTTAGGGGACGGGAGACCCAGTACTTC. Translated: CASSYLVRGRETQYF.